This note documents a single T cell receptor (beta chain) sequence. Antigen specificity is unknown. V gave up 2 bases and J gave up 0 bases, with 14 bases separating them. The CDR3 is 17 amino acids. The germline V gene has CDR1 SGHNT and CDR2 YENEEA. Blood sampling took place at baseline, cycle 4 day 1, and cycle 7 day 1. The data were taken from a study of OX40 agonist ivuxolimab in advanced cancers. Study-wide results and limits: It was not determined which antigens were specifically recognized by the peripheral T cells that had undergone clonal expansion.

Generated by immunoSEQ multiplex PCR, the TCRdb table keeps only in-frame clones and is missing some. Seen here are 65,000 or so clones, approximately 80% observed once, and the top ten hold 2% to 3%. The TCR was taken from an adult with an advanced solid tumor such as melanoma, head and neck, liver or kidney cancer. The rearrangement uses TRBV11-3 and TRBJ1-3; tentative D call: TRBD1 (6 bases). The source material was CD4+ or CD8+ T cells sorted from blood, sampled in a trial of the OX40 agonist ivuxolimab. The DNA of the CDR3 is TGTGCCAGCAGCTTAAGCCACAGGGCCCACTCTGGAAACACCATATATTTT. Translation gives CASSLSHRAHSGNTIYF.